Shown below are 16 T cell receptor beta chains from a single sample sequenced in a study of T-cell memory formation after mild COVID-19. TCRdb passed the 5' RACE reads through MiXCR, listing each CDR3 protein once. The sample includes approximately 260,000 distinct CDR3 sequences, over 15% seen only once; the top ten take more than 20%. Sequences were obtained from PBMCs or a T cell subset sorted from them (not recorded which). The source of these receptors is a young man who had mild COVID-19 (a few samples of this study predate the infection). Cell type and time point are not known.

The rearrangement uses TRBV7-9 and TRBJ2-1; 11 bases match TRBD2. CDR1 SEHNR and CDR2 FQNEAQ come from the germline V gene (reference sequence). J was trimmed by 2 bases and V by 5 bases; bases with no gene match: 5. The CDR3 spans 16 residues. CDR3 in amino acids: CASSPRGLAAYNEQFF. The CDR3 DNA sequence: TGTGCCAGCAGCCCCAGGGGACTAGCGGCCTACAATGAGCAGTTCTTC. Combining the CDR3 with reference TRBV7-9 and TRBJ2-1 gives the whole variable domain DTGVSQNPRHKITKRGQNVTFRCDPISEHNRLYWYRQTLGQGPEFLTYFQNEAQLEKSRLLSDRFSAERPKGSFSTLEIQRTEQGDSAMYLCASSPRGLAAYNEQFFGPGTRLTVL.

This clonotype was counted only a few times. This chain joins TRBV5-4 and TRBJ2-5; TRBD1 agrees at 11 bases. CDR1 is SGHNT, CDR2 YYREEE, per germline (reference sequence). The length of the CDR3 is 15 residues. Trimming removed 4 bases from V and 5 bases from J; junction bases left unmatched: 7. Written as DNA, the CDR3 is TGTGCCAGCAGCCCCCGGGACAGGGGGTTGGAGACCCAGTACTTC. Translation gives CASSPRDRGLETQYF.

This clonotype showed up just a few times. The chain links TRBV2 to TRBJ1-2; 7 positions agree with TRBD1. The CDR3 runs 13 residues. V was clipped by 4 bases and J by 2 bases; unmatched bases: 1. The germline V gene encodes CDR1 SNHLY and CDR2 FYNNEI. CDR3 region: CASSAGQNYGYTF. The CDR3 bases are TGTGCCAGCAGTGCGGGACAGAACTATGGCTACACCTTC.

This chain connects TRBV20-1 to TRBJ1-2; no firm D call. Trimming pared 2 bases from V and 8 bases from J, leaving 12 bases between. Germline V lookup: CDR1 DFQATT, CDR2 SNEGSKA (reference sequence). The CDR3 sequence is 12 residues long. The CDR3 loop reads CSARWGSLGYTF. The CDR3 bases are TGCAGTGCTAGATGGGGATCCCTAGGCTACACCTTC.

This clonotype was seen a handful of times. The genes are TRBV5-6 and TRBJ2-1; 7 bases are a match to TRBD2. Trimming at V came to 2 bases and at J to 3 bases, leaving 5 bases not matched to a gene. The CDR3 extends over 15 amino acids. Germline V CDR1 and CDR2: SGHDT, YYEEEE. The CDR3 region is CASSLARDYYNEQFF. The CDR3, as DNA: TGTGCCAGCAGCTTAGCCCGGGACTACTACAATGAGCAGTTCTTC.

The rearrangement uses TRBV9 and TRBJ1-1; a possible D gene is TRBD1 (6 bases). There are 15 residues in the CDR3. Germline V gene sequence: CDR1 SGDLS, CDR2 YYNGEE. Deletions cut 8 bases from V and 6 bases from J, with 23 bases between. Here the CDR3 DNA reads TGTGCCAGTTCTCCCCCCGTCGGGGGGGCGGCTGAAGCTTTCTTT. Its translation is CASSPPVGGAAEAFF.

The chain combines TRBV11-2 with TRBJ1-1, with D maybe TRBD1 (6 bases). The V end was cut by 5 bases, the J end by 6 bases, with 10 bases between. CDR3 length: 12 residues. Germline V gene lookup returns CDR1 SGHAT and CDR2 FQNNGV. The CDR3 loop reads CASSHDRPEAFF. The CDR3 nucleotides are TGTGCCAGCAGCCACGACAGGCCTGAAGCTTTCTTT.

The sample holds a few counts of this clonotype. The chain uses TRBV5-1 and TRBJ1-6, with 9 bases identical to TRBD1. The CDR3 covers 16 residues. In germline, CDR1 is SGHRS, CDR2 YFSETQ. The V gene end was trimmed by 0 bases and the J gene end by 8 bases; junction bases not matched to a gene: 6. The CDR3 is CASSLERGTGHSPLHF. CDR3 coding DNA: TGCGCCAGCAGCTTGGAGCGTGGGACAGGGCATTCACCCCTCCACTTT.

This clonotype has only a few counts. This chain uses TRBV7-8 with TRBJ1-5; no definite D call. CDR1 SGHVS and CDR2 FQNEAQ come from the germline V gene. CDR3 length: 15 residues. V lost 5 bases, J lost 0 bases, and 11 bases lay in between. The CDR3 here is CASSPLWDSNQPQHF. The CDR3 bases are TGTGCCAGCAGCCCCCTATGGGATAGCAATCAGCCCCAGCATTTT.

This clonotype was seen only a few times. The V and J genes are TRBV28 and TRBJ2-3, with TRBD1 matching 7 bases. The CDR3 length is 14 residues. V lost 6 bases to trimming and J lost 2 bases; unmatched junction nucleotides: 5. CDR1 is MDHEN and CDR2 is SYDVKM in the germline V gene. The CDR3 nucleotides are TGTGCCAGCAGAAGACAGGGTGTCACAGATACGCAGTATTTT. It yields the protein CASRRQGVTDTQYF.

V and J are TRBV7-2 and TRBJ1-2, with D unclear. Germline V CDR1 and CDR2: SGHTA, FQGNSA. The CDR3 loop spans 13 amino acids. The germline V and J ends were trimmed by 2 bases and 0 bases, with 4 bases remaining between them. The CDR3 region has the DNA TGTGCCAGCAGCTTACTGTCTAACTATGGCTACACCTTC. Protein: CASSLLSNYGYTF.

In this sample, this clonotype turned up a few times. The V and J genes are TRBV29-1 and TRBJ1-2, with no clear D. Trimming pared 3 bases from V and 1 base from J, leaving 3 bases between. CDR3 length equals 11 residues. The V gene's germline CDR1 is SQVTM and CDR2 ANQGSEA. This chain's CDR3 is CSVDVNYGYTF. For the CDR3, the DNA is TGCAGCGTTGACGTTAACTATGGCTACACCTTC.

The gene calls are TRBV20-1 and TRBJ1-4, with D possibly matching TRBD1 (5 bases). From germline, CDR1 is DFQATT and CDR2 SNEGSKA (reference sequence). The V end lost 6 bases, the J end lost 5 bases, and 13 bases lay between the germline ends. The CDR3 is 13 amino acids. CDR3 in amino acids: CSARRGQNEKLFF. The CDR3 DNA is TGCAGTGCCCGAAGAGGACAAAATGAAAAACTGTTTTTT.

The chain uses TRBV11-2 and TRBJ2-7; D gene ambiguous. CDR1 and CDR2 (germline): SGHAT, FQNNGV. This CDR3 spans 16 amino acids. V lost 8 bases, J lost 0 bases, and 20 bases lay in between. CDR3 region: CASPGFVSSSSYEQYF. CDR3 DNA sequence: TGTGCCAGCCCCGGCTTCGTCAGCTCCAGCTCCTACGAGCAGTACTTC. The variable domain in full, completed from reference TRBV11-2 and TRBJ2-7, reads EAGVAQSPRYKIIEKRQSVAFWCNPISGHATLYWYQQILGQGPKLLIQFQNNGVVDDSQLPKDRFSAERLKGVDSTLKIQPAKLEDSAVYLCASPGFVSSSSYEQYFGPGTRLTVT.

This clonotype turned up a few times. The chain carries TRBV6-5 and TRBJ2-4; tentatively, D is TRBD2 (7 bases). Germline loops: CDR1 MNHEY, CDR2 SVGAGI. CDR3 length: 13 residues. Trimming took 5 bases from V and 8 from J, leaving 13 bases between them. CDR3 region: CASSKQGRDIQYF. The DNA for the CDR3 is TGTGCCAGCAGTAAGCAGGGGAGGGACATTCAGTACTTC.

This clonotype was observed a handful of times. V usage is TRBV4-1 and J usage is TRBJ2-7, with 8 bases lining up with TRBD2. The germline CDR1 and CDR2 sequences are MGHRA and YSYEKL. The CDR3 loop spans 15 amino acids. V lost 4 bases, J lost 5 bases, and 10 bases stayed unmatched. Here the CDR3 reads CASSPSGTRFHEQYF. In DNA, the CDR3 is TGCGCCAGCAGCCCCTCCGGGACTAGGTTCCACGAGCAGTACTTC.